The 9 T cell receptor beta chains in this list originate from one sample, sequenced in a study of T-cell memory formation after mild COVID-19. MiXCR, applied by TCRdb to the 5' RACE reads, yields one record per CDR3 protein. The data hold about 430,000 distinct CDR3 sequences, with 20% to 25% observed a single time. Sequencing was done on a sample of PBMCs or a T cell subset sorted from them (not recorded which). The origin of the receptors is an adult woman who had mild COVID-19 (a few samples of this study predate the infection). Cell type and time point are not known.

This clonotype was recorded a few times. The V and J genes are TRBV7-6 and TRBJ2-1; D remains ambiguous. The CDR3 length is 14 residues. The V end lost 1 base, the J end lost 9 bases, and 13 bases lay between the germline ends. Germline CDR1 and CDR2: SGHVS and FNYEAQ. The CDR3: CASSLDRAVAEQFF. CDR3 nucleotide sequence: TGTGCCAGCAGCTTAGATAGGGCCGTGGCTGAGCAGTTCTTC.

This chain connects TRBV29-1 to TRBJ2-7; D is ambiguous. V was shortened by 0 bases and J by 7 bases, with 7 bases between the two germline ends. Germline CDR1 reads SQVTM; CDR2 reads ANQGSEA. This CDR3 contains 11 residues. As DNA, the CDR3 is TGCAGCGTTGAAGATCCTGGGGAGCAGTACTTC. This translates into CSVEDPGEQYF.

This clonotype was found many times. The chain joins TRBV29-1 to TRBJ2-5; 12 nucleotides match TRBD2. After removal of 4 bases from V and 3 bases from J, the junction contained 0 bases not matched to a gene. CDR3 length: 13 residues. Germline loops: CDR1 SQVTM, CDR2 ANQGSEA. The CDR3 protein is CSVGLAGEETQYF. The CDR3, as DNA: TGCAGCGTTGGACTAGCGGGAGAAGAGACCCAGTACTTC.

The table lists this clonotype with a few counts. This chain joins TRBV15 and TRBJ1-2, with a tentative D call TRBD1 (6 bases). V was clipped by 0 bases and J by 4 bases, with 9 bases between them. This CDR3 is 14 amino acids long. Germline V CDR1 and CDR2: LNHNV, YYDKDF (reference sequence). The CDR3 DNA follows: TGTGCCACCAGCAGAGACAGGGGCATCTATGGCTACACCTTC. The encoded protein is CATSRDRGIYGYTF.

This clonotype has just a few counts. This chain joins TRBV7-2 and TRBJ2-1, with D perhaps matching TRBD2 (6 bases). Germline V gives CDR1 SGHTA, CDR2 FQGNSA. Trimming stripped 4 bases from V and 4 bases from J, with 14 bases between. The CDR3 totals 15 residues. The CDR3, as DNA: TGTGCCAGCAGCTCGGCGCTAGCGATTTACAATGAGCAGTTCTTC. It codes for CASSSALAIYNEQFF.

This clonotype was recorded a few times. V and J are TRBV4-1 and TRBJ1-1; D may be TRBD1 (6 bases). Germline assignment: CDR1 MGHRA and CDR2 YSYEKL. The CDR3 has 15 amino acids. Trimming took 3 bases from V and 2 from J, leaving 13 bases between them. In nucleotides, the CDR3 is TGCGCCAGCAGCCACCCTACAGGGATTAACACTGAAGCTTTCTTT. This encodes CASSHPTGINTEAFF.

This clonotype was picked up a small number of times. The V call is TRBV27, the J call TRBJ1-5, with unresolved D. CDR3 length: 12 amino acids. CDR1 and CDR2 (germline): MNHEY, SMNVEV (reference sequence). V shed 6 bases and J shed 8 bases, with 11 bases lying between them. The CDR3 DNA follows: TGTGCCAGCAGCTCCTACGGGGAGCCCCAGCATTTT. Translation: CASSSYGEPQHF.

The rearrangement links TRBV24-1 to TRBJ2-1, with TRBD2 identical over 7 bases. V dropped 5 bases and J dropped 3; count of bases not matched to a gene: 9. The V gene's germline CDR1 is KGHDR and CDR2 SFDVKD. This CDR3 region has 16 residues. DNA of the CDR3: TGTGCCACCAGTGGAAATCAGCGGGGCTTCTACAATGAGCAGTTCTTC. It codes for CATSGNQRGFYNEQFF.

CDR3 DNA: TGCGCCAGCAGCTTGGGCGGAGGTCCTCCCGACGAGCAGTACTTC. This sequence encodes CASSLGGGPPDEQYF. The rearrangement joins TRBV5-1 to TRBJ2-7; possibly TRBD2 for D (5 bases). Per the germline V gene, CDR1 is SGHRS and CDR2 is YFSETQ. V was clipped by 0 bases and J by 5 bases, with 15 bases between them. The CDR3 contains 15 residues. Full variable domain (missing parts from reference TRBV5-1 and TRBJ2-7): KAGVTQTPRYLIKTRGQQVTLSCSPISGHRSVSWYQQTPGQGLQFLFEYFSETQRNKGNFPGRFSGRQFSNSRSEMNVSTLELGDSALYLCASSLGGGPPDEQYFGPGTRLTVT.